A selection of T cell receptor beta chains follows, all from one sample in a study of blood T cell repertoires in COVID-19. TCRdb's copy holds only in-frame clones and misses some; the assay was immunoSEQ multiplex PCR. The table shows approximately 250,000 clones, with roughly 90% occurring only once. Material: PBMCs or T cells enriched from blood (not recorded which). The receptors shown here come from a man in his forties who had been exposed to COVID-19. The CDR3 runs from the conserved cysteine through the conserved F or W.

CDR3 protein: CASSPPTGLGTEAFF; J gene: TRBJ1-1; V gene: TRBV27
CDR3 protein: CASSLEDSQETQYF; J gene: TRBJ2-5; V gene: TRBV11-3
CDR3 protein: CASALSPNTEAFF; J gene: TRBJ1-1; V gene: TRBV19
CDR3 protein: CAWSVSRVQTYNSPLHF; J gene: TRBJ1-6; V gene: TRBV30
CDR3 protein: CASSTIGTGESETQYF; J gene: TRBJ2-5; V gene: TRBV19
CDR3 protein: CASSVEGGSNSPLHF; J gene: TRBJ1-6; V gene: TRBV9
CDR3 protein: CASSPTGLNTEAFF; J gene: TRBJ1-1; V gene: TRBV28
CDR3 protein: CASSPHGTGQNEGYF; J gene: TRBJ2-7; V gene: TRBV28
CDR3 protein: CASRRRAPSTDTQYF; J gene: TRBJ2-3; V gene: TRBV4-1
CDR3 protein: CASGSGLADTGELFF; J gene: TRBJ2-2; V gene: TRBV12-5
CDR3 protein: CASSYSTGGVTEAFF; J gene: TRBJ1-1; V gene: TRBV6-5
CDR3 protein: CASSLNVDKSYHYEQYF; J gene: TRBJ2-7; V gene: TRBV18
CDR3 protein: CASSFEGQGKYF; J gene: TRBJ2-3; V gene: TRBV7-9
CDR3 protein: CASSPDRSRELFF; J gene: TRBJ2-2; V gene: TRBV16
CDR3 protein: CASSSPGLAGGSGEQFF; J gene: TRBJ2-1; V gene: TRBV7-3
CDR3 protein: CAISRIPEETQYF; J gene: TRBJ2-5; V gene: TRBV10-3
CDR3 protein: CATSDFQGGGYTF; J gene: TRBJ1-2; V gene: TRBV24-1
CDR3 protein: CASSDSSYEQYF; J gene: TRBJ2-7; V gene: TRBV12-3/TRBV12-4
CDR3 protein: CASSLAGLAAGEQYF; J gene: TRBJ2-7; V gene: TRBV11-3
CDR3 protein: CASSVVGGYGYTF; J gene: TRBJ1-2; V gene: TRBV9
CDR3 protein: CASAEIRWTQYF; J gene: TRBJ2-3; V gene: TRBV5-8
CDR3 protein: CASSKLAGGYNEQFF; J gene: TRBJ2-1; V gene: TRBV11-3
CDR3 protein: CASGYLRVNQPQHF; J gene: TRBJ1-5; V gene: TRBV28
CDR3 protein: CASSPGLASSYNEQFF; J gene: TRBJ2-1; V gene: TRBV7-9
CDR3 protein: CASSPTISGSSTDTQYF; J gene: TRBJ2-3; V gene: TRBV3-1/TRBV3-2
CDR3 protein: CASSWGQVPAKNIQYF; J gene: TRBJ2-4; V gene: TRBV5-5
CDR3 protein: CSVGGDSGNTIYF; J gene: TRBJ1-3; V gene: TRBV29-1
CDR3 protein: CASSSGTSGSKGETQYF; J gene: TRBJ2-5; V gene: TRBV5-1
CDR3 protein: CASSQEAGQGYSPLHF; J gene: TRBJ1-6; V gene: TRBV4-1
CDR3 protein: CAWSVDSRVEELFF; J gene: TRBJ1-4; V gene: TRBV30
CDR3 protein: CASRKRTHLGAYTDTQYF; J gene: TRBJ2-3; V gene: TRBV19
CDR3 protein: CASRMASNTEAFF; J gene: TRBJ1-1; V gene: TRBV6-5
CDR3 protein: CASSVGQGDYGYTF; J gene: TRBJ1-2; V gene: TRBV5-1
CDR3 protein: CASSVQIDRGGTGELFF; J gene: TRBJ2-2; V gene: TRBV9
CDR3 protein: CASRTRGEGQGNTDTQYF; J gene: TRBJ2-3; V gene: TRBV28
CDR3 protein: CASSQSSAFTHEQYF; J gene: TRBJ2-7; V gene: TRBV2
CDR3 protein: CASRQGTDRLLNSPLHF; J gene: TRBJ1-6; V gene: TRBV28
CDR3 protein: CASSESPGHGTEAFF; J gene: TRBJ1-1; V gene: TRBV10-1
CDR3 protein: CASSPGQNTEAFF; J gene: TRBJ1-1; V gene: TRBV18
CDR3 protein: CASSDTGGWYGYTF; J gene: TRBJ1-2; V gene: TRBV11-1
CDR3 protein: CASITPGHANTEAFF; J gene: TRBJ1-1; V gene: TRBV6-5
CDR3 protein: CASSKGGNQPQHF; J gene: TRBJ1-5; V gene: TRBV19